The clone carrying this T cell receptor (beta chain) appeared many times. The data stem from a study of regulatory T cells in long-lasting Graves disease. Time point reported: newly diagnosed GD, antithyroid drugs for less than 3 months. RNA extracted from PBMCs served as the sequencing template. There are 13 residues in the CDR3. The V and J ends lost 7 bases and 9 bases, in that order; junction bases with no gene match: 8. Both iRepertoire HTBI primers and Arm-PCR of CDR3 regions were used to build the TCR beta libraries. TCRdb reprocessed the multiplex PCR reads via MiXCR and lists one record per CDR3 protein. Seen here are approximately 440,000 distinct CDR3 sequences, 15% to 20% observed once, and the top ten hold 10% to 15%. The same data also went into a second study, on T cells in Graves' hyperthyroidism and ophthalmopathy. Turning to that study: With the HTBI primer set, the TCR CDR3 went through a first round of RT-PCR.

The sample in question was peripheral blood mononuclear cells (PBMCs), obtained at new diagnosis, from a patient treated with antithyroid drugs. The rearrangement links TRBV12-3 or TRBV12-4 to TRBJ2-1; TRBD2 matches 8 bases. This sequence originates from a middle-aged man with Graves disease. The CDR3 DNA reads TGTGCCAGCACCCTGAGGGGACTAGTTGAGCAGTTCTTC. It is translated as CASTLRGLVEQFF.